This entry lists 3 T cell receptor beta chains sequenced from one sample in a study of CD8+ T cells in alopecia areata (dated by TCRdb to about 2018). The library was made by the immunoSEQ multiplex PCR assay. For TCR sequencing, RNA was extracted from every sample and reverse transcribed into cDNA to serve as template. TCRdb holds this immuneACCESS table with in-frame rearrangements only. Some clones are missing; in checked studies, unresolved V genes explain under half, and the rest has no known cause. The table notes roughly 3,000 clones here, none of them singletons. Roughly 43% of the sample rests with the top ten. Material: lesional skin. These receptors came from a C3H/HeJ mouse with alopecia areata. This strain is characterized by the MHC haplotype H2-k.

The table lists this clone with many counts. The germline and genes are mouse ones. The CDR3 is cut off 4 residues early in the read; its end comes from the germline J gene. The V and J genes are TRBV16 and TRBJ1-2; 12 bases fit TRBD1. CDR1 is SGHSA and CDR2 is FRNQAP in the germline V gene. The CDR3 contains 13 residues. CDR3 bases read: TGTGCAAGCAGCCGGGACAGGGGGCGC. Its protein is CASSRDRGR. The full CDR3 protein is CASSRDRGRDYTF.

The sample holds many counts of this clone. Gene names follow the mouse nomenclature. Read coverage stops 4 residues before the CDR3 terminus; the germline J gene supplies the remainder. This chain links TRBV5 with TRBJ2-1; 9 nucleotides line up with TRBD2. This CDR3 contains 16 residues. J gave up 2 bases and V 1 base, and 3 bases lay outside the gene matches. Germline CDR1 and CDR2: LGHNA and YNLKQL (reference sequence). The sequenced CDR3 bases are TGTGCCAGCAGCCAAGGGCTGGGGGGGTACTATGCT. Encoded protein: CASSQGLGGYYA. The entire CDR3 reads CASSQGLGGYYAEQFF.

This clone was counted many times. Mouse germline and gene names are used. The missing CDR3 end, 4 residues past where the read stops, is filled in from the germline J gene. The V gene is TRBV13-2, the J gene TRBJ2-7, with TRBD2 identical over 10 bases. Germline V lookup: CDR1 NNHNN, CDR2 SYGAGS (reference sequence). V lost 7 bases and J lost 3; bases outside the gene matches: 4. This CDR3 contains 13 residues. The CDR3 protein is CASSGTGVYEQYF. The part of the CDR3 DNA that was read is TGTGCCAGCAGCGGGACTGGGGTCTAT.